Below are 30 T cell receptor beta chains sequenced from a single sample in a study of cytomegalovirus exposure and HLA in healthy donors. 60 Vbeta and 13 Jbeta primers were used in PCR. Clones were sequenced by immunoSEQ multiplex PCR, and TCRdb holds only the in-frame ones, with some missing. The table shows tens of thousands of clones, with under 90% occurring only once. Sequenced sample: PBMCs. The receptor set was obtained from a woman aged 18-29 years in good health and CMV-seronegative.

The genes are TRBV5-5 and TRBJ2-7; a weak D match, TRBD2 (5 bases). The CDR3 sequence is 15 residues long. The germline V gene has CDR1 SGHKS and CDR2 YYEKEE (reference sequence). V gave up 1 base and J gave up 5 bases, with 16 bases separating them. CDR3 protein: CASSLTFEGWDEQYF. The CDR3 DNA is TGTGCCAGCAGCTTGACGTTCGAGGGTTGGGACGAGCAGTACTTC. The variable domain in full, with the rest retrieved from reference TRBV5-5 and TRBJ2-7, is DAGVTQSPTHLIKTRGQQVTLRCSPISGHKSVSWYQQVLGQGPQFIFQYYEKEERGRGNFPDRFSARQFPNYSSELNVNALLLGDSALYLCASSLTFEGWDEQYFGPGTRLTVT.

V usage is TRBV5-1 and J usage is TRBJ2-3; no definite D call. From germline, CDR1 is SGHRS and CDR2 YFSETQ. This CDR3 spans 15 amino acids. V dropped 2 bases and J dropped 0 bases, with 10 bases sitting between them. The CDR3 DNA is TGCGCCAGCAGCTTCGACAACCCTAGCACAGATACGCAGTATTTT. Residues: CASSFDNPSTDTQYF.

In its sample, this clone was seen once. The chain has TRBV2 and TRBJ1-2; no firm D call. Germline V lookup: CDR1 SNHLY, CDR2 FYNNEI. This CDR3 is built from 15 residues. Trimming removed 1 base at V and 2 bases at J, with 11 bases between. The CDR3 DNA follows: TGTGCCAGCAGTGAAGACAGTCAACCCAACTATGGCTACACCTTC. Its protein product is CASSEDSQPNYGYTF. Using reference TRBV2 and TRBJ1-2 for the parts outside the CDR3, the full variable domain is EPEVTQTPSHQVTQMGQEVILRCVPISNHLYFYWYRQILGQKVEFLVSFYNNEISEKSEIFDDQFSVERPDGSNFTLKIRSTKLEDSAMYFCASSEDSQPNYGYTFGSGTRLTVV.

The V call is TRBV7-3, the J call TRBJ2-1, with TRBD1 matching 9 bases. This CDR3 comprises 16 residues. Per the germline V gene, CDR1 is SGHTA and CDR2 is FQGTGA. With V trimmed by 5 bases and J by 7 bases, 12 bases remained unmatched. The DNA for the CDR3 is TGTGCCAGCAGCACCACCGGGACAGGGTATTTGAATGAGCAGTTCTTC. It translates to CASSTTGTGYLNEQFF.

The rearrangement uses TRBV19 and TRBJ2-7; 9 bases match TRBD1. This CDR3 is 14 amino acids long. Germline assignment: CDR1 LNHDA and CDR2 SQIVND (reference sequence). The V segment lost 6 bases and the J segment 5 bases; nucleotides outside the gene matches: 8. The CDR3 loop reads CASSPGTGTHEQYF. CDR3 nucleotide sequence: TGTGCCAGTAGCCCCGGGACAGGGACCCACGAGCAGTACTTC.

This clone appeared once. The chain couples TRBV28 to TRBJ2-3; D is perhaps TRBD1 (6 bases). Germline V lookup: CDR1 MDHEN, CDR2 SYDVKM. The V end lost 6 bases, the J end lost 4 bases, and 20 bases lay between the germline ends. The CDR3 has 16 amino acids. The CDR3 sequence is CASSQPGQTSADTQYF. In DNA form, the CDR3 reads TGTGCCAGCAGCCAACCGGGACAAACATCAGCAGATACGCAGTATTTT.

CDR3 nucleotide sequence: TGCGCCACCGGAACCGGGACAGGGGGCCCAGAGACCCAGTACTTC. Translated: CATGTGTGGPETQYF. This sequence joins TRBV10-1 and TRBJ2-5, with 12 bases fitting TRBD1. J was trimmed by 4 bases and V by 10 bases; bases with no gene match: 10. Germline V gene data show CDR1 as WNHNN and CDR2 as SYGVQD (reference sequence). The CDR3 has 15 residues.

The rearrangement uses TRBV7-3 and TRBJ2-3, with TRBD1 as a possible D gene (5 bases). Germline CDR1 and CDR2: SGHTA and FQGTGA. V shed 5 bases and J shed 0 bases, with 9 bases lying between them. CDR3 length equals 14 residues. CDR3 DNA sequence: TGTGCCAGCAGCCTAGACAGTAGCACAGATACGCAGTATTTT. Translation gives CASSLDSSTDTQYF.

This clone showed up just a few times. This chain connects TRBV7-3 to TRBJ2-1; 9 positions match TRBD2. Trimming at V came to 5 bases and at J to 4 bases, leaving 6 bases not matched to a gene. The CDR3 runs to 15 residues. Germline CDR1 SGHTA, CDR2 FQGTGA. The CDR3 loop reads CASSLRLAEYNEQFF. In nucleotides, the CDR3 is TGTGCCAGCAGCCTCAGACTAGCGGAATACAATGAGCAGTTCTTC. Using reference TRBV7-3 and TRBJ2-1 for the parts outside the CDR3, the full variable domain is GAGVSQTPSNKVTEKGKYVELRCDPISGHTALYWYRQSLGQGPEFLIYFQGTGAADDSGLPNDRFFAVRPEGSVSTLKIQRTERGDSAVYLCASSLRLAEYNEQFFGPGTRLTVL.

Note on this clone: At one end the junction does not follow the germline gene, possibly because of a read error. The chain combines TRBV7-9 with TRBJ2-6; perhaps TRBD1 as D (5 bases). The CDR3 consists of 18 residues. Germline V gene data show CDR1 as SEHNR and CDR2 as FQNEAQ (reference sequence). CDR3 sequence reads: CASSYTGGWRPGANGLTF. The CDR3, as DNA: TGTGCCAGCAGCTATACTGGCGGCTGGCGACCTGGGGCCAACGGCCTGACTTTC. The variable domain in full, completed from reference TRBV7-9 and TRBJ2-6, reads DTGVSQNPRHKITKRGQNVTFRCDPISEHNRLYWYRQTLGQGPEFLTYFQNEAQLEKSRLLSDRFSAERPKGSFSTLEIQRTEQGDSAMYLCASSYTGGWRPGANGLTFGAGSRLTVL.

The chain carries TRBV28 and TRBJ2-2; TRBD1 aligns across 9 bases. Germline CDR1 reads MDHEN; CDR2 reads SYDVKM. Trimming cost V 6 bases and J 3 bases; bases outside gene matches: 5. The CDR3 runs to 15 residues. The CDR3 is CASREGQGDTGELFF. The CDR3 coding sequence is TGTGCCAGCAGGGAGGGACAGGGCGACACCGGGGAGCTGTTTTTT.

The chain joins TRBV5-1 to TRBJ1-1, with a tentative D call TRBD1 (6 bases). Trimming shortened V by 2 bases and J by 0 bases, and 20 bases separated the two germline ends. Germline CDR1 SGHRS, CDR2 YFSETQ. This CDR3 has 18 amino acids. The CDR3 region has the DNA TGCGCCAGCAGCTTCCTGAACTCACAGGGCCCCATGAACACTGAAGCTTTCTTT. It translates to CASSFLNSQGPMNTEAFF.

V and J are TRBV5-4 and TRBJ2-3; the match to TRBD1 covers 8 bases. Unmatched junction bases numbered 1, after V lost 1 base and J lost 6 bases. The germline gives CDR1 SGHNT, CDR2 YYREEE (reference sequence). The CDR3 is made up of 13 amino acids. The CDR3 reads CASSLWTGDTQYF. The CDR3 region has the DNA TGTGCCAGCAGCTTGTGGACAGGGGATACGCAGTATTTT.

The gene calls are TRBV4-2 and TRBJ2-1; 8 bases are shared with TRBD2. The germline CDR1 and CDR2 sequences are LGHNA and YNFKEQ. Trimming took 5 bases from V and 1 from J; bases not matched to a gene: 7. The CDR3 runs to 16 residues. The DNA for the CDR3 is TGTGCCAGCAGCTTCTTTAGCGGGGAGTCCTACAATGAGCAGTTCTTC. It encodes CASSFFSGESYNEQFF.

The table lists this clone with a count of one. This chain's CDR3 is CASSFQTGRKGGDQPQHF. CDR3 bases: TGTGCCAGCAGCTTTCAAACAGGGCGTAAAGGGGGGGATCAGCCCCAGCATTTT. The chain joins TRBV7-3 to TRBJ1-5; D is possibly TRBD1 (6 bases). V was trimmed by 3 bases and J by 5 bases, leaving 23 bases between them. Germline CDR1 reads SGHTA; CDR2 reads FQGTGA. The CDR3 spans 18 residues.

The chain recombines TRBV2 with TRBJ1-1, with 8 bases lining up with TRBD1. Looked up from germline, CDR1 is SNHLY and CDR2 is FYNNEI. The V and J ends lost 8 bases and 1 base, in that order; junction bases with no gene match: 6. This CDR3 has 14 residues. The CDR3: CASFRGPENTEAFF. The CDR3 DNA sequence: TGTGCCAGCTTCAGGGGGCCGGAGAACACTGAAGCTTTCTTT. Combining the CDR3 with reference TRBV2 and TRBJ1-1 gives the whole variable domain EPEVTQTPSHQVTQMGQEVILRCVPISNHLYFYWYRQILGQKVEFLVSFYNNEISEKSEIFDDQFSVERPDGSNFTLKIRSTKLEDSAMYFCASFRGPENTEAFFGQGTRLTVV.

This clone was seen just once. The chain links TRBV11-3 to TRBJ2-1; D call uncertain. CDR3 size: 12 residues. Germline CDR1 reads SGHNT; CDR2 reads YENEEA. V was shortened by 5 bases and J by 5 bases, with 7 bases between the two germline ends. The chain's CDR3 is CASSAQNNEQFF. For the CDR3, the DNA is TGTGCCAGCAGCGCACAAAACAATGAGCAGTTCTTC.

The chain carries TRBV5-4 and TRBJ1-1, with 7 positions matching TRBD1. The V gene end was trimmed by 2 bases and the J gene end by 6 bases; junction bases not matched to a gene: 7. The CDR3 extends over 14 amino acids. The germline V gene has CDR1 SGHNT and CDR2 YYREEE (reference sequence). In nucleotides, the CDR3 is TGTGCCAGCAGCTTCAAGGGGGCGGTGGCTGAAGCTTTCTTT. Protein product: CASSFKGAVAEAFF.

This rearrangement joins TRBV5-4 to TRBJ2-5, with 7 nucleotides matching TRBD2. Losses at the gene ends were 4 bases for V and 2 bases for J; bases not matched to a gene: 11. The CDR3 runs to 16 residues. CDR1 is SGHNT and CDR2 is YYREEE in the germline V gene (reference sequence). CDR3 nucleotide sequence: TGTGCCAGCAGCCCGGGCGGAAAGCGGGATCAAGAGACCCAGTACTTC. Translated: CASSPGGKRDQETQYF.

The CDR3, as DNA: TGTGCCAGTAGTACTACAGGGGGGACTAGCACAGATACGCAGTATTTT. Encoded protein: CASSTTGGTSTDTQYF. The gene calls are TRBV19 and TRBJ2-3, with 8 bases that match TRBD1. Germline assignment: CDR1 LNHDA and CDR2 SQIVND (reference sequence). V lost 4 bases to trimming and J lost 0 bases; unmatched junction nucleotides: 6. This CDR3 is built from 16 residues.

The chain is built from TRBV6-6 and TRBJ2-7, with TRBD1 matching over 12 bases. This CDR3 contains 16 residues. Germline CDR1 reads MNHNY; CDR2 reads SVGAGI (reference sequence). The trim removed 5 bases at V and 7 bases at J, leaving 12 bases unmatched. CDR3 sequence: CASSLPPGTGGREQYF. DNA of the CDR3: TGTGCCAGCAGTCTCCCCCCCGGGACAGGGGGCAGGGAGCAGTACTTC.

The rearrangement uses TRBV6-1 and TRBJ2-7, with D possibly matching TRBD1 (5 bases). Germline CDR1 is MNHNS and CDR2 is SASEGT. CDR3 length equals 15 residues. V dropped 2 bases and J dropped 2 bases, with 13 bases sitting between them. The CDR3 region is CASSERGYDPYEQYF. The CDR3 DNA reads TGTGCCAGCAGTGAAAGGGGATATGACCCCTACGAGCAGTACTTC.

A note on this clone: Relative to the germline gene, one junction end is altered; a read error may explain this. The sample contains more than one DNA sequence encoding this CDR3. This chain uses TRBV5-1 with TRBJ1-2, with D tentatively TRBD1 (6 bases). The CDR3 has 14 amino acids. The germline gives CDR1 SGHRS, CDR2 YFSETQ. The CDR3 sequence is CASSPGGPNYGYTF. CDR3 coding DNA: TGCGCCAGCAGCCCGGGGGGCCCTAATTATGGCTACACCTTC.

The V call is TRBV28, the J call TRBJ1-5; no clear D gene. The CDR3 length is 13 residues. Trimming removed 3 bases at V and 6 bases at J, with 9 bases between. The germline V gene has CDR1 MDHEN and CDR2 SYDVKM. The CDR3: CASSFEVGQPQHF. CDR3 DNA sequence: TGTGCCAGCAGTTTCGAGGTGGGTCAGCCCCAGCATTTT. Full variable domain (remainder filled in from reference TRBV28 and TRBJ1-5): DVKVTQSSRYLVKRTGEKVFLECVQDMDHENMFWYRQDPGLGLRLIYFSYDVKMKEKGDIPEGYSVSREKKERFSLILESASTNQTSMYLCASSFEVGQPQHFGDGTRLSIL.

The rearrangement links TRBV7-9 to TRBJ1-1, with D possibly TRBD1 on 5 matching bases. Germline CDR1 and CDR2: SEHNR and FQNEAQ (reference sequence). V was pared by 5 bases and J by 11 bases, with 21 bases between. The CDR3 covers 14 residues. CDR3 in DNA: TGTGCCAGCAGCCTCCTCGGAGCGGGGGGAGAGGCTTTCTTT. Translated, it gives CASSLLGAGGEAFF.

V and J are TRBV28 and TRBJ2-7; TRBD1 might be the D (5 bases). The V gene's germline CDR1 is MDHEN and CDR2 SYDVKM. This CDR3 spans 13 amino acids. The V end was cut by 5 bases, the J end by 4 bases, with 12 bases between. CDR3 bases: TGTGCCAGCAGTCCTCAGACAGCTTACGAGCAGTACTTC. Amino acid sequence: CASSPQTAYEQYF.

The chain combines TRBV18 with TRBJ1-2, with a weak D call TRBD1 (5 bases). The CDR3 sequence is 13 residues long. V was shortened by 3 bases and J by 4 bases, with 9 bases between the two germline ends. In germline, CDR1 is KGHSH, CDR2 LQKENI. In DNA form, the CDR3 reads TGTGCCAGCTCACCGGAGGGGCGCTATGGCTACACCTTC. Translated: CASSPEGRYGYTF.

The V gene is TRBV6-1, the J gene TRBJ1-1; a weak D match, TRBD1 (5 bases). This CDR3 spans 13 amino acids. V was pared by 3 bases and J by 8 bases, with 13 bases between. The V gene's germline CDR1 is MNHNS and CDR2 SASEGT. The CDR3 DNA reads TGTGCCAGCAGTGAGTGGAGGGGCGAGGAAGCTTTCTTT. Amino acids: CASSEWRGEEAFF.

This clone has more than one count but fewer than ten. The V gene is TRBV5-4, the J gene TRBJ2-2; 9 nucleotides match TRBD2. V was pared by 4 bases and J by 2 bases, with 6 bases of the junction left unmatched. Per germline, CDR1 SGHNT and CDR2 YYREEE (reference sequence). The CDR3 runs 16 residues. The DNA of the CDR3 is TGTGCCAGCAGCACGTATAGCGGGAGAAACACCGGGGAGCTGTTTTTT. Encoded protein: CASSTYSGRNTGELFF.

The chain carries TRBV7-9 and TRBJ1-2, with 8 bases aligning to TRBD1. Per the germline V gene, CDR1 is SEHNR and CDR2 is FQNEAQ (reference sequence). The V gene end was trimmed by 5 bases and the J gene end by 3 bases; junction bases not matched to a gene: 8. CDR3 length equals 15 residues. The CDR3 loop is CASSRPDREDYGYTF. CDR3 bases: TGTGCCAGCAGCCGTCCGGACAGGGAAGACTATGGCTACACCTTC.